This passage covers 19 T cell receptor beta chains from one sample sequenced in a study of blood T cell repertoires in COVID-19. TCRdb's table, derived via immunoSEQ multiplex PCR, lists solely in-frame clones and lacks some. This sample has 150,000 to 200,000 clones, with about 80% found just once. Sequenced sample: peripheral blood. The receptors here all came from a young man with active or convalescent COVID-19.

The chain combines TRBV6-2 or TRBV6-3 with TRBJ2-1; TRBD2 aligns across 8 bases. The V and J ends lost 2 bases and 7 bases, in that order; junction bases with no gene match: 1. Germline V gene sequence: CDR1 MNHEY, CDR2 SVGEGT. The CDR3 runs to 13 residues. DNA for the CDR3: TGTGCCAGCAGTTACCGCGGGAGGAATGAGCAGTTCTTC. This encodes CASSYRGRNEQFF.

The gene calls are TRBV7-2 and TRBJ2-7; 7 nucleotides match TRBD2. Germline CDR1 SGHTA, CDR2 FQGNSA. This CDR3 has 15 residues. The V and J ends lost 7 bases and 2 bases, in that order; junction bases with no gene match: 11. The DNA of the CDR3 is TGTGCCAGCACCCCCCGACCCGGGACTACCTACGAGCAGTACTTC. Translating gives CASTPRPGTTYEQYF.

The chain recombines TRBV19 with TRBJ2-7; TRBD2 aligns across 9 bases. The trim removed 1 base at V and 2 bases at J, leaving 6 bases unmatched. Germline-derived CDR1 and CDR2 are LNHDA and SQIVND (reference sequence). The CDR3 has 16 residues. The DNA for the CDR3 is TGTGCCAGTAGTATAGGGTCTAGCGGGGCCGCCTACGAGCAGTACTTC. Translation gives CASSIGSSGAAYEQYF.

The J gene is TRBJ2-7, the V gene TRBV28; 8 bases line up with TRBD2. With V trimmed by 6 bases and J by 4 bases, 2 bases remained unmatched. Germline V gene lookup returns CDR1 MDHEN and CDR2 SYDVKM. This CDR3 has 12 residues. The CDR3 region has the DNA TGTGCCAGCAGGCGCGGGAGGTACGAGCAGTACTTC. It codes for CASRRGRYEQYF.

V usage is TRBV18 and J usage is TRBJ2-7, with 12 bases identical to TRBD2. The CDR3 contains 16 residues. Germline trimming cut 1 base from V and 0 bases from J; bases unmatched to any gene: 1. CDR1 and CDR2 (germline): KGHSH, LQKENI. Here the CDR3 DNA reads TGTGCCAGCTCACCACAACTAGCGGGGGGCTCCTACGAGCAGTACGTC. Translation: CASSPQLAGGSYEQYV.

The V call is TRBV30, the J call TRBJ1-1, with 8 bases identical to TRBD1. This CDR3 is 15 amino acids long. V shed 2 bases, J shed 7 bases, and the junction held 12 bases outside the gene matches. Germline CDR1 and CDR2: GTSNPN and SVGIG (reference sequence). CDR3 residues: CAWSRGTGGAGEAFF. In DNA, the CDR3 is TGTGCCTGGAGTCGAGGGACAGGTGGCGCGGGTGAAGCTTTCTTT. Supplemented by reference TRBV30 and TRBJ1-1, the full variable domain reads SQTIHQWPATLVQPVGSPLSLECTVEGTSNPNLYWYRQAAGRGLQLLFYSVGIGQISSEVPQNLSASRPQDRQFILSSKKLLLSDSGFYLCAWSRGTGGAGEAFFGQGTRLTVV.

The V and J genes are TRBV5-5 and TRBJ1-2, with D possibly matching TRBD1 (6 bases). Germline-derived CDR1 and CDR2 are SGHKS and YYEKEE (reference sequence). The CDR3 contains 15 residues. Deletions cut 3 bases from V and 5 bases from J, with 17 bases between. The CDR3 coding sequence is TGTGCCAGCAGCTCCGACGGGGGGCGCGGTTATGGCTACACCTTC. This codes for CASSSDGGRGYGYTF.

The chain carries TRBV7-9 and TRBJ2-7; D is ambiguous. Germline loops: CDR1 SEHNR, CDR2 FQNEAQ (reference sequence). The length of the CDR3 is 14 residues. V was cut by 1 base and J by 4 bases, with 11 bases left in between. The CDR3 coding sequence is TGTGCCAGCAGCTTAGAGGCGACAAAGTACGAGCAGTACTTC. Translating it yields CASSLEATKYEQYF.

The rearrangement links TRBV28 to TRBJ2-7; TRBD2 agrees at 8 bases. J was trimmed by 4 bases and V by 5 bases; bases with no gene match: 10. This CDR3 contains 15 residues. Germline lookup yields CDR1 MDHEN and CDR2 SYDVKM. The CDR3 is CASSPPGGVKYEQYV. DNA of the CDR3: TGTGCCAGCAGTCCCCCGGGAGGGGTTAAATACGAGCAGTACGTC.

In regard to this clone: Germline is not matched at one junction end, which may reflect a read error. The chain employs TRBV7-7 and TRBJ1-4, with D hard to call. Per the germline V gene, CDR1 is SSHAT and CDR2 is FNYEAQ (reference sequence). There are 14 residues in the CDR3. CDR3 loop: CASSLHKTAHGLFF. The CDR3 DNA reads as TGTGCTAGCAGCTTACATAAAACAGCCCACGGACTGTTTTTT.

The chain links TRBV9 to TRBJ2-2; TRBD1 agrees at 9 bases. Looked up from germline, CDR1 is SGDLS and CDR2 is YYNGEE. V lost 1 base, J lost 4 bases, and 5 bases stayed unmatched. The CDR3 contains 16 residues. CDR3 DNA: TGTGCCAGCAGCGTAAGAGGGGGACAGGGCACCGGGGAGCTGTTTTTT. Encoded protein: CASSVRGGQGTGELFF.

As DNA, the CDR3 is TGTGCCAGCGGCACAACAGCAGCAACTAATGAAAAACTGTTTTTT. It codes for CASGTTAATNEKLFF. This rearrangement joins TRBV6-5 to TRBJ1-4; D not certain. Germline-derived CDR1 and CDR2 are MNHEY and SVGAGI. The CDR3 is made up of 15 amino acids. V lost 8 bases, J lost 0 bases, and 13 bases lay in between.

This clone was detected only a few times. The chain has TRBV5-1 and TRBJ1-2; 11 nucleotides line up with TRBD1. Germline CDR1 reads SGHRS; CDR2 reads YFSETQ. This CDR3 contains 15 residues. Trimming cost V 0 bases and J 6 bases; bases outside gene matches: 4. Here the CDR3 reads CASSLGEGQGDGYTF. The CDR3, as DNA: TGCGCCAGCAGCTTGGGTGAGGGACAGGGGGATGGCTACACCTTC.

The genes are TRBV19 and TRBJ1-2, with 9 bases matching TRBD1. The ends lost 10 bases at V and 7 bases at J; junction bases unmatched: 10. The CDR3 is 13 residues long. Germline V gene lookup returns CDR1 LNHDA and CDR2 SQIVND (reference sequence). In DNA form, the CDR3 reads TGTGCCATTCGCCGGGACAGGGTCAGTGGCTACACCTTC. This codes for CAIRRDRVSGYTF. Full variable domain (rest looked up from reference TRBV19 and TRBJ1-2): DGGITQSPKYLFRKEGQNVTLSCEQNLNHDAMYWYRQDPGQGLRLIYYSQIVNDFQKGDIAEGYSVSREKKESFPLTVTSAQKNPTAFYLCAIRRDRVSGYTFGSGTRLTVV.

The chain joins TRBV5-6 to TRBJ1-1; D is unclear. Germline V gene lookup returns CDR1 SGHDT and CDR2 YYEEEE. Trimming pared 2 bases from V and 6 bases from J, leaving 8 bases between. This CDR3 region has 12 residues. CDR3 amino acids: CASSFARAEAFF. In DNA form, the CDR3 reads TGTGCCAGCAGCTTCGCTCGGGCTGAAGCTTTCTTT.

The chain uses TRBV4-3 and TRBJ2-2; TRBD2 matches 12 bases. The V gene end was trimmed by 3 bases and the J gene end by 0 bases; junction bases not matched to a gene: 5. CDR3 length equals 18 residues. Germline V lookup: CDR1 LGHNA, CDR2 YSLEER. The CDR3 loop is CASSHVGLAGSNTGELFF. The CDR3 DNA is TGCGCCAGCAGCCACGTTGGACTAGCGGGATCGAACACCGGGGAGCTGTTTTTT.

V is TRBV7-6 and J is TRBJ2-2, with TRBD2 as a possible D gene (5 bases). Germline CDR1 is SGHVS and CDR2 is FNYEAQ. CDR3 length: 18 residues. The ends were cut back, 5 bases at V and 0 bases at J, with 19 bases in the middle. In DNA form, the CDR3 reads TGTGCCAGCAGCCCCCGTGTAGGACTCCTCGCGAACACCGGGGAGCTGTTTTTT. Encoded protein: CASSPRVGLLANTGELFF.

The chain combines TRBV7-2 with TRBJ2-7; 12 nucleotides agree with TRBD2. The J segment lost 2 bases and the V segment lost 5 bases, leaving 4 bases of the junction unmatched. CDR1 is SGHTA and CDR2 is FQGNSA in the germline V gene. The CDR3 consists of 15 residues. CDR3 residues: CASSRTSGAPYEQYV. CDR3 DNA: TGTGCCAGCAGCCGGACTAGCGGGGCCCCCTACGAGCAGTACGTC.

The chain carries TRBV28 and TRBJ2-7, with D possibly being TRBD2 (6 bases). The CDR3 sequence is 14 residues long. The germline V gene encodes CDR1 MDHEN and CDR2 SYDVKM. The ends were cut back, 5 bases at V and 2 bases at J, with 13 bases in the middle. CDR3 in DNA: TGTGCCAGCAGTCCTGGGAGGAGCCCCTACGAGCAGTACTTC. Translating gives CASSPGRSPYEQYF.